Below are 27 T cell receptor beta chains sequenced from a single sample in a study of cytomegalovirus exposure and HLA in healthy donors. The PCR used 60 Vbeta and 13 Jbeta primers. The data were produced by immunoSEQ multiplex PCR, yet TCRdb's version contains in-frame clones alone and is incomplete. The table shows 140,000 to 150,000 clones, with 65% to 85% occurring only once. Sequenced material: PBMCs. The receptor source for this set is a woman in her forties in good health and CMV-seropositive.

This clone was picked up a small number of times. This sequence joins TRBV4-1 and TRBJ2-2, with D uncertain. Trimming took 1 base from V and 2 from J, leaving 14 bases between them. The CDR3 length is 17 residues. CDR1 is MGHRA, CDR2 YSYEKL, per germline. CDR3 region: CASSQVDMGFNTGELFF. CDR3 sequence (DNA): TGCGCCAGCAGCCAAGTAGATATGGGCTTTAACACCGGGGAGCTGTTTTTT.

The chain couples TRBV2 to TRBJ1-2; TRBD1 might be the D (6 bases). In germline, CDR1 is SNHLY, CDR2 FYNNEI. With 7 bases removed from V and 4 bases from J, the gap between germline ends came to 16 bases. This CDR3 has 14 amino acids. CDR3 nucleotides: TGTGCCAGCAATCTGGACAGTAATCTCTATGGCTACACCTTC. This codes for CASNLDSNLYGYTF.

About this clone itself: The final CDR3 position lacks the conserved phenylalanine or tryptophan, pointing to a likely read error. The chain employs TRBV7-7 and TRBJ2-3, with 7 positions matching TRBD2. CDR3 length equals 14 residues. CDR1 and CDR2 from the germline V gene are SSHAT and FNYEAQ (reference sequence). The J segment lost 5 bases and the V segment lost 1 base, leaving 3 bases of the junction unmatched. The CDR3 coding sequence is TGTGCCAGCAGCTTAGGACTAGCTGGAGATACGCAGTATCTT. Translation gives CASSLGLAGDTQYL.

For this clone: This specimen includes other DNA sequences encoding the same CDR3. The gene calls are TRBV19 and TRBJ1-5, with a tentative D call TRBD1 (6 bases). V shed 5 bases and J shed 4 bases, with 12 bases lying between them. The CDR3 covers 14 residues. Germline CDR1 LNHDA, CDR2 SQIVND (reference sequence). The CDR3 here is CASSPDRSNQPQHF. The CDR3 DNA reads as TGTGCCAGTAGTCCCGACAGGTCTAATCAGCCCCAGCATTTT.

The chain combines TRBV19 with TRBJ2-5; tentatively, D is TRBD1 (6 bases). Per germline, CDR1 LNHDA and CDR2 SQIVND (reference sequence). The CDR3 loop spans 15 amino acids. Between the trimmed V and J ends, which lost 1 base and 11 bases, there was a span of 20 bases. The CDR3 DNA reads as TGTGCCAGTAGTATAGGAAAACAGGGTTCGTGGGAGCAGTACTTC. Translated: CASSIGKQGSWEQYF. Full variable domain (remainder filled in from reference TRBV19 and TRBJ2-5): DGGITQSPKYLFRKEGQNVTLSCEQNLNHDAMYWYRQDPGQGLRLIYYSQIVNDFQKGDIAEGYSVSREKKESFPLTVTSAQKNPTAFYLCASSIGKQGSWEQYFGPGTRLLVL.

The chain recombines TRBV13 with TRBJ2-3, with TRBD2 matching 12 bases. V gave up 7 bases and J gave up 3 bases; unmatched junction bases: 5. The CDR3 is 15 amino acids. Germline loops: CDR1 PRHDT, CDR2 FYEKMQ (reference sequence). The CDR3 spells CASTSGGAVTDTQYF. CDR3 in DNA: TGTGCCAGCACTAGCGGGGGGGCCGTAACAGATACGCAGTATTTT.

This chain connects TRBV6-5 to TRBJ1-1, with a tentative D call TRBD1 (5 bases). The germline V and J ends were trimmed by 5 bases and 5 bases, with 12 bases remaining between them. This CDR3 contains 13 residues. The germline CDR1 and CDR2 sequences are MNHEY and SVGAGI. The CDR3 DNA reads TGTGCCAGCAGTGATCCAGGGACTACTGAAGCTTTCTTT. Translation: CASSDPGTTEAFF.

The rearrangement links TRBV7-6 to TRBJ1-2; D is uncertain. Germline-derived CDR1 and CDR2 are SGHVS and FNYEAQ. The CDR3 spans 13 residues. The V end was cut by 6 bases, the J end by 4 bases, with 12 bases between. The CDR3 loop is CASSPSEGYGYTF. The CDR3 region has the DNA TGTGCCAGCAGTCCTAGTGAGGGCTATGGCTACACCTTC.

J is TRBJ2-5 and V is TRBV6-5; 12 bases line up with TRBD2. Losses at the gene ends were 6 bases for V and 5 bases for J; bases not matched to a gene: 4. Germline V CDR1 and CDR2: MNHEY, SVGAGI. This CDR3 comprises 14 residues. The CDR3 loop is CASRRLAGEETQYF. CDR3 in DNA: TGTGCCAGCAGGCGACTAGCGGGGGAGGAGACCCAGTACTTC.

Here the CDR3 DNA reads TGTGCCAGCAGCGGGACAGGGGGAGGAAACACCATATATTTT. It codes for CASSGTGGGNTIYF. The rearrangement uses TRBV9 and TRBJ1-3; 10 nucleotides agree with TRBD1. The trim removed 3 bases at V and 4 bases at J, leaving 1 base unmatched. The CDR3 length is 14 residues. The germline CDR1 and CDR2 sequences are SGDLS and YYNGEE.

This clone was observed a single time. The chain joins TRBV6-1 to TRBJ2-3, with 7 bases lining up with TRBD2. J gave up 6 bases and V 1 base, and 7 bases lay outside the gene matches. The V gene's germline CDR1 is MNHNS and CDR2 SASEGT. The CDR3 loop spans 15 amino acids. The CDR3 region has the DNA TGTGCCAGCAGTGAAGTGCGCGGGGAGGGGGATACGCAGTATTTT. Translation: CASSEVRGEGDTQYF.

This sequence joins TRBV29-1 and TRBJ2-2; 8 bases map to TRBD1. The CDR3 loop spans 17 amino acids. The ends lost 6 bases at V and 0 bases at J; junction bases unmatched: 12. Germline V gives CDR1 SQVTM, CDR2 ANQGSEA. CDR3: CSVVTGGSSSNTGELFF. The CDR3 DNA reads TGCAGCGTCGTTACAGGGGGTTCTAGCTCGAACACCGGGGAGCTGTTTTTT.

This clone turned up a few times. In DNA form, the CDR3 reads TGTGCCAGCAGCACTGAGGACAGCTATTCCTACGAGCAGTACTTC. Its protein is CASSTEDSYSYEQYF. The rearrangement joins TRBV21-1 to TRBJ2-7; no check of the table's D call, TRBD1, against the DNA was made. TRBV21-1 is described as a pseudogene. The CDR3 spans 15 residues.

V is TRBV18 and J is TRBJ2-7; tentatively, D is TRBD2 (5 bases). CDR3 size: 15 residues. Trimming took 2 bases from V and 0 from J, leaving 11 bases between them. Germline V CDR1 and CDR2: KGHSH, LQKENI. The CDR3 coding sequence is TGTGCCAGCTCACCATCTGCCGGGATCTCCTACGAGCAGTACTTC. Amino acids: CASSPSAGISYEQYF.

The chain joins TRBV2 to TRBJ2-7; TRBD1 is a possible D gene (6 bases). The CDR3 loop spans 13 amino acids. Germline-derived CDR1 and CDR2 are SNHLY and FYNNEI. V gave up 6 bases and J gave up 3 bases, with 12 bases separating them. The CDR3, as DNA: TGTGCCAGCAGGCCGGCAGGGGACTACGAGCAGTACTTC. It encodes CASRPAGDYEQYF. Supplemented by reference TRBV2 and TRBJ2-7, the full variable domain reads EPEVTQTPSHQVTQMGQEVILRCVPISNHLYFYWYRQILGQKVEFLVSFYNNEISEKSEIFDDQFSVERPDGSNFTLKIRSTKLEDSAMYFCASRPAGDYEQYFGPGTRLTVT.

The rearrangement joins TRBV9 to TRBJ2-1; weak D call: TRBD1 (5 bases). V lost 0 bases and J lost 8, with 9 bases in between. The germline V gene has CDR1 SGDLS and CDR2 YYNGEE. This CDR3 has 13 amino acids. The CDR3 DNA reads TGTGCCAGCAGCGTAGGGCAGGGCTATGAGCAGTTCTTC. Encoded protein: CASSVGQGYEQFF. Looking up the rest from reference TRBV9 and TRBJ2-1 gives the full variable domain: DSGVTQTPKHLITATGQRVTLRCSPRSGDLSVYWYQQSLDQGLQFLIQYYNGEERAKGNILERFSAQQFPDLHSELNLSSLELGDSALYFCASSVGQGYEQFFGPGTRLTVL.

The rearrangement joins TRBV12-5 to TRBJ1-5, with 7 bases lining up with TRBD1. This CDR3 comprises 14 residues. V shed 7 bases and J 2 bases; nucleotides not matched to a gene: 5. Germline CDR1 reads LGHNT; CDR2 reads FRNRAP. CDR3 DNA: TGTGCTAGTGCTGAGGGGGCGGGCAATCAGCCCCAGCATTTT. It yields the protein CASAEGAGNQPQHF.

This clone occurred a few times. The V gene is TRBV6-5, the J gene TRBJ1-5, with 7 bases fitting TRBD1. Germline V CDR1 and CDR2: MNHEY, SVGAGI. This CDR3 comprises 15 residues. After removal of 2 bases from V and 1 base from J, the junction contained 2 bases not matched to a gene. CDR3 sequence: CASSYTGQSNQPQHF. CDR3 bases: TGTGCCAGCAGTTACACGGGACAGAGCAATCAGCCCCAGCATTTT.

In its sample, this clone was seen a few times. The rearrangement uses TRBV10-2 and TRBJ1-1; no definite D call. CDR1 WSHSY and CDR2 SAAADI come from the germline V gene. The CDR3 length is 13 residues. The V end lost 6 bases, the J end lost 5 bases, and 13 bases lay between the germline ends. The CDR3 reads CASSAKRETEAFF. The CDR3 DNA reads as TGCGCCAGCAGCGCGAAGAGGGAAACTGAAGCTTTCTTT.

The chain joins TRBV7-3 to TRBJ1-2; 10 positions agree with TRBD1. CDR3 length: 13 amino acids. Per germline, CDR1 SGHTA and CDR2 FQGTGA. The V gene end was trimmed by 4 bases and the J gene end by 6 bases; junction bases not matched to a gene: 2. The CDR3 is CASSSGTGDGYTF. In nucleotides, the CDR3 is TGTGCCAGCAGCTCCGGGACAGGGGATGGCTACACCTTC.

This chain links TRBV6-6 with TRBJ2-1; 11 bases fit TRBD2. This CDR3 is 16 amino acids long. Germline V gene sequence: CDR1 MNHNY, CDR2 SVGAGI (reference sequence). V lost 2 bases, J lost 5 bases, and 5 bases stayed unmatched. Written as DNA, the CDR3 is TGTGCCAGCAGTTACGGTCTAGCGGGGGGAGACAATGAGCAGTTCTTC. Residues: CASSYGLAGGDNEQFF.

In DNA, the CDR3 is TGCGCCAGCAGCTTGGATACAGTCTCCTACGAGCAGTACTTC. This sequence encodes CASSLDTVSYEQYF. This sequence joins TRBV5-1 and TRBJ2-7; no clear D gene. The CDR3 length is 14 residues. Germline V gene data show CDR1 as SGHRS and CDR2 as YFSETQ. V was cut by 0 bases and J by 0 bases, with 7 bases left in between.

This chain links TRBV19 with TRBJ1-6, with 7 bases that match TRBD1. Per the germline V gene, CDR1 is LNHDA and CDR2 is SQIVND (reference sequence). CDR3 length equals 14 residues. V gave up 8 bases and J gave up 7 bases; unmatched junction bases: 8. The CDR3 DNA reads as TGTGCCAGTTCTACCGGGACAGAAAATTCACCCCTCCACTTT. The encoded protein is CASSTGTENSPLHF.

The chain has TRBV27 and TRBJ1-5; 8 nucleotides agree with TRBD1. CDR1 MNHEY and CDR2 SMNVEV come from the germline V gene (reference sequence). The CDR3 length is 13 residues. V was clipped by 5 bases and J by 5 bases; unmatched bases: 2. The CDR3 coding sequence is TGTGCCAGCAGTATGACAGGGGATCAGCCCCAGCATTTT. Protein sequence: CASSMTGDQPQHF.

V gene TRBV5-1 combines with J gene TRBJ1-6, with D perhaps TRBD1 (6 bases). The germline V gene encodes CDR1 SGHRS and CDR2 YFSETQ. Trimming took 0 bases from V and 7 from J, leaving 11 bases between them. The CDR3 length is 15 residues. The CDR3 sequence is CASSLEQGPNSPLHF. The CDR3 DNA follows: TGCGCCAGCAGCTTGGAGCAGGGGCCAAATTCACCCCTCCACTTT. Based on the CDR3 plus reference TRBV5-1 and TRBJ1-6, the full variable domain is KAGVTQTPRYLIKTRGQQVTLSCSPISGHRSVSWYQQTPGQGLQFLFEYFSETQRNKGNFPGRFSGRQFSNSRSEMNVSTLELGDSALYLCASSLEQGPNSPLHFGNGTRLTVT.

The rearrangement links TRBV4-2 to TRBJ2-1; 7 bases line up with TRBD2. The CDR3 spans 16 residues. Trimming at V came to 0 bases and at J to 5 bases, leaving 7 bases not matched to a gene. Germline CDR1 is LGHNA and CDR2 is YNFKEQ. Here the CDR3 DNA reads TGTGCCAGCAGCCAAGACGCTAGCGGAACGCACAATGAGCAGTTCTTC. It translates to CASSQDASGTHNEQFF.

The genes are TRBV5-1 and TRBJ2-3; tentatively, D is TRBD2 (6 bases). This CDR3 has 16 amino acids. Trimming cost V 0 bases and J 0 bases, with 11 bases left between them. Germline V gives CDR1 SGHRS, CDR2 YFSETQ. The CDR3 reads CASSLDPSGSTDTQYF. In nucleotides, the CDR3 is TGCGCCAGCAGCTTGGATCCAAGCGGGAGCACAGATACGCAGTATTTT.